The entry below describes one T cell receptor beta chain. The sample originates from a study of OX40 agonist ivuxolimab in advanced cancers. Looking at the study overall: The dose of intravenous ivuxolimab that patients received every 2 weeks ranged from 0.01 to 10 mg/kg. Hepatocellular carcinoma, melanoma, renal cell or head and neck cancer occurred in dose-escalation patients. Having had anti-PD-1, anti-PD-L1 or anti-CTLA-4 therapy before was allowed, and roughly 40% had some.

The method was immunoSEQ multiplex PCR; TCRdb's version includes in-frame clones alone and lacks a portion of them. The data show some 80,000 clones, with around 86% seen just once and about 0.32% held by the top ten. Germline V gene data show CDR1 as SGHTA and CDR2 as FQGNSA. V lost 5 bases to trimming and J lost 0 bases; unmatched junction nucleotides: 7. This CDR3 is built from 16 residues. The investigators sampled blood at baseline, at cycle 4 day 1, and at cycle 7 day 1. This TCR derives from an adult with an advanced solid tumor such as melanoma, head and neck, liver or kidney cancer. This chain joins TRBV7-2 and TRBJ2-7; 10 bases agree with TRBD2. The material sequenced was CD4+ or CD8+ T cells sorted from blood, taken in a trial of the OX40 agonist ivuxolimab. The CDR3 sequence is CASSGYSGRLSYEQYF. CDR3 in DNA: TGTGCCAGCAGCGGTTATAGCGGGAGGCTCTCCTACGAGCAGTACTTC.